These 17 T cell receptor beta chains originate from one sample sequenced in a study of Tregs in tolerant kidney transplant recipients. The table came from immunoSEQ multiplex PCR; TCRdb's copy has only in-frame clones and leaves some out. Among under 80,000 clones, roughly 85% were seen once, and the ten largest hold around 2.3%. The sequencing used Tregs from blood, collected before the transplant. The receptor set was obtained from a human donor who received a combined kidney and bone marrow transplant.

The V call is TRBV2, the J call TRBJ2-1, with TRBD2 matching 11 bases. The CDR3 has 14 amino acids. V shed 5 bases, J shed 8 bases, and the junction held 5 bases outside the gene matches. Germline V gene data show CDR1 as SNHLY and CDR2 as FYNNEI. The CDR3 sequence: CASSRLAGWDEQFF. DNA for the CDR3: TGTGCCAGCAGTCGACTAGCGGGGTGGGATGAGCAGTTCTTC.

This clone was seen only a few times. The gene calls are TRBV7-9 and TRBJ2-3; 8 bases agree with TRBD2. This CDR3 has 16 amino acids. CDR1 and CDR2 (germline): SEHNR, FQNEAQ (reference sequence). V lost 1 base and J lost 4; bases outside the gene matches: 7. CDR3 amino acids: CASSLVTGGAPDTQYF. In nucleotides, the CDR3 is TGTGCCAGCAGCTTAGTCACCGGGGGGGCGCCAGATACGCAGTATTTT.

This clone was observed a single time. V usage is TRBV6-5 and J usage is TRBJ1-3, with D uncertain. From germline, CDR1 is MNHEY and CDR2 SVGAGI. This CDR3 is built from 16 residues. With 0 bases removed from V and 0 bases from J, the gap between germline ends came to 9 bases. Here the CDR3 reads CASSYSRPPSGNTIYF. The DNA for the CDR3 is TGTGCCAGCAGTTACTCTAGGCCCCCCTCTGGAAACACCATATATTTT.

This chain joins TRBV6-1 and TRBJ2-2; perhaps TRBD2 as D (6 bases). The germline V gene encodes CDR1 MNHNS and CDR2 SASEGT. Trimming removed 2 bases from V and 6 bases from J, with 13 bases in between. The CDR3 sequence is 15 residues long. CDR3 coding DNA: TGTGCCAGCAGTGAACCGGGACTCCTCCCCGGGGAGCTGTTTTTT. It encodes CASSEPGLLPGELFF.

V gene TRBV2 combines with J gene TRBJ2-3; D unresolved. CDR3 length equals 16 residues. With 5 bases removed from V and 0 bases from J, the gap between germline ends came to 15 bases. Germline V CDR1 and CDR2: SNHLY, FYNNEI. In nucleotides, the CDR3 is TGTGCCAGCAGTCTTCGAACGGGTTTTAGCACAGATACGCAGTATTTT. Amino acid sequence: CASSLRTGFSTDTQYF.

The DNA of the CDR3 is TGTGCCAGTAGCAGTGGACGGAACACCGGGGAGCTGTTTTTT. Amino acid sequence: CASSSGRNTGELFF. This chain links TRBV19 with TRBJ2-2; no reliable D call. The CDR3 spans 14 residues. Germline loops: CDR1 LNHDA, CDR2 SQIVND (reference sequence). The V end was cut by 6 bases, the J end by 1 base, with 9 bases between.

The chain carries TRBV11-3 and TRBJ2-5; D perhaps matches TRBD1 (6 bases). Trimming pared 5 bases from V and 2 bases from J, leaving 9 bases between. CDR3 size: 13 residues. Per germline, CDR1 SGHNT and CDR2 YENEEA. This chain's CDR3 is CASSQGQQETQYF. Written as DNA, the CDR3 is TGTGCCAGCAGCCAAGGACAGCAAGAGACCCAGTACTTC.

The V call is TRBV7-2, the J call TRBJ2-7; D perhaps matches TRBD2 (5 bases). Germline V CDR1 and CDR2: SGHTA, FQGNSA. Trimming removed 4 bases at V and 3 bases at J, with 16 bases between. The CDR3 length is 15 residues. Here the CDR3 reads CASSWAISGDYEQYF. CDR3 in DNA: TGTGCCAGCAGCTGGGCCATCAGCGGAGACTACGAGCAGTACTTC.

The chain has TRBV2 and TRBJ1-2; weak D call: TRBD1 (6 bases). V was pared by 6 bases and J by 4 bases, with 12 bases between. This CDR3 is 13 amino acids long. Germline V gene sequence: CDR1 SNHLY, CDR2 FYNNEI. The CDR3 loop reads CASRTGSVYGYTF. CDR3 DNA sequence: TGTGCCAGCAGGACAGGATCAGTCTATGGCTACACCTTC.

This chain links TRBV7-6 with TRBJ1-6; D not certain. Trimming pared 5 bases from V and 6 bases from J, leaving 11 bases between. The CDR3 sequence is 14 residues long. Germline V CDR1 and CDR2: SGHVS, FNYEAQ. CDR3 sequence reads: CASSPLQVNSPLHF. CDR3 nucleotide sequence: TGTGCCAGCAGCCCCCTCCAGGTTAATTCACCCCTCCACTTT.

The chain has TRBV6-1 and TRBJ1-1; D uncertain. CDR3 length: 13 residues. Trimming cost V 5 bases and J 8 bases, with 15 bases left between them. Germline V gene sequence: CDR1 MNHNS, CDR2 SASEGT. The CDR3, as DNA: TGTGCCAGCAGTTTAGAGTGGGCAGACGAAGCTTTCTTT. Protein: CASSLEWADEAFF.

J is TRBJ2-6 and V is TRBV7-2; D is unresolved. Germline assignment: CDR1 SGHTA and CDR2 FQGNSA. Trimming shortened V by 1 base and J by 2 bases, and 3 bases separated the two germline ends. The CDR3 length is 14 residues. CDR3 nucleotide sequence: TGTGCCAGCAGCTTAGGACCTGGGGCCAACGTCCTGACTTTC. Translated: CASSLGPGANVLTF. The full variable domain, completed using reference TRBV7-2 and TRBJ2-6, is GAGVSQSPSNKVTEKGKDVELRCDPISGHTALYWYRQSLGQGLEFLIYFQGNSAPDKSGLPSDRFSAERTGGSVSTLTIQRTQQEDSAVYLCASSLGPGANVLTFGAGSRLTVL.

The DNA of the CDR3 is TGCGCCAGCAGCCAAGCTTGGAACACAGATACGCAGTATTTT. Amino acids: CASSQAWNTDTQYF. This chain links TRBV4-3 with TRBJ2-3; D not certain. V lost 1 base, J lost 2 bases, and 7 bases lay in between. The CDR3 spans 14 residues. Germline lookup yields CDR1 LGHNA and CDR2 YSLEER.

CDR3 coding DNA: TGTGCCAGCAGCCCCCGGGAAGCGGGAGGGCTGTTCTTC. Encoded protein: CASSPREAGGLFF. This sequence joins TRBV7-2 and TRBJ2-1, with TRBD2 identical over 10 bases. V shed 5 bases, J shed 15 bases, and the junction held 10 bases outside the gene matches. The CDR3 spans 13 residues. Germline values: CDR1 SGHTA, CDR2 FQGNSA.

V is TRBV21-1 and J is TRBJ2-1; TRBD2 is the table's D call and was not checked against the DNA. TRBV21-1 is shown as a pseudogene. CDR3 length: 16 amino acids. The CDR3: CASSKSASGGANEQFF. CDR3 nucleotides: TGTGCCAGCAGCAAATCCGCTAGCGGGGGGGCAAATGAGCAGTTCTTC.

The genes are TRBV6-1 and TRBJ2-4; D may correspond to TRBD1 or TRBD2 (6 bases each). The germline gives CDR1 MNHNS, CDR2 SASEGT. The V gene lost 2 bases and the J gene lost 8 bases, with 16 bases spanning the gap. There are 15 residues in the CDR3. CDR3: CASSEFVAGEDIQYF. The CDR3 nucleotides are TGTGCCAGCAGTGAATTTGTGGCAGGGGAGGACATTCAGTACTTC.

The chain links TRBV27 to TRBJ2-7; a possible D gene is TRBD1 (5 bases). Per germline, CDR1 MNHEY and CDR2 SMNVEV (reference sequence). V was cut by 8 bases and J by 6 bases, with 26 bases left in between. The CDR3 is made up of 16 amino acids. The CDR3 nucleotides read TGTGCCAGCGCTACGGCCCACAGGTTACTTTTATCCGAGCAGTACTTC. It is translated as CASATAHRLLLSEQYF.